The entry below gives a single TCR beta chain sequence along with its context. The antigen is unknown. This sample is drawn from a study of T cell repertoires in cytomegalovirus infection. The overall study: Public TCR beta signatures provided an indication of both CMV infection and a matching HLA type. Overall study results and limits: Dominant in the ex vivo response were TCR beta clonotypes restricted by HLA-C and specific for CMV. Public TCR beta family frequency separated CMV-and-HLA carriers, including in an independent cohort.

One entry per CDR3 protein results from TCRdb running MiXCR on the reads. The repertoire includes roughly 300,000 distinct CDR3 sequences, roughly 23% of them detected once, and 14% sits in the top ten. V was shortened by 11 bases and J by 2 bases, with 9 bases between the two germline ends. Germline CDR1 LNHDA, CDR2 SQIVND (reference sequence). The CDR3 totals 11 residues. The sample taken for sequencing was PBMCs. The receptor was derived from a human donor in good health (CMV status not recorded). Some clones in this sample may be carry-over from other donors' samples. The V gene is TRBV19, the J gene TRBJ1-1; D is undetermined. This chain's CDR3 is CAVRRNTEAFF. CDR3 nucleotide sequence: TGTGCCGTCAGGCGTAACACTGAAGCTTTCTTT.